Presented here are 5 T cell receptor beta chains from one specimen sequenced in a study of shared T cell receptors in the human thymus. Clones were sequenced by immunoSEQ multiplex PCR, and TCRdb holds only the in-frame ones, with some missing. The data hold about 380,000 clones, with approximately 95% observed a single time. Sample: thymocytes. The receptors come from a human donor.

The gene calls are TRBV29-1 and TRBJ1-2, with 10 bases identical to TRBD1. The CDR3 runs 12 residues. V dropped 7 bases and J dropped 8; count of bases not matched to a gene: 7. Germline values: CDR1 SQVTM, CDR2 ANQGSEA. The CDR3 nucleotides read TGCAGCGATCGGGACAGGGGTTACGGCTACACCTTC. Its protein is CSDRDRGYGYTF. Looking up the rest from reference TRBV29-1 and TRBJ1-2 gives the full variable domain: SAVISQKPSRDICQRGTSLTIQCQVDSQVTMMFWYRQQPGQSLTLIATANQGSEATYESGFVIDKFPISRPNLTFSTLTVSNMSPEDSSIYLCSDRDRGYGYTFGSGTRLTVV.

The rearrangement joins TRBV5-4 to TRBJ2-5, with a tentative D call TRBD2 (6 bases). This CDR3 is built from 13 residues. The V end lost 4 bases, the J end lost 4 bases, and 11 bases lay between the germline ends. Germline V gives CDR1 SGHNT, CDR2 YYREEE (reference sequence). CDR3 protein: CASSQTSLETQYF. The CDR3, as DNA: TGTGCCAGCAGCCAAACTAGCTTAGAGACCCAGTACTTC.

This sequence joins TRBV30 and TRBJ1-4; possibly TRBD1 for D (6 bases). There are 15 residues in the CDR3. V lost 0 bases and J lost 8, with 16 bases in between. The germline V gene encodes CDR1 GTSNPN and CDR2 SVGIG (reference sequence). CDR3 loop: CAWSVRGFAKEKLFF. CDR3 coding DNA: TGTGCCTGGAGTGTAAGGGGGTTTGCGAAAGAAAAACTGTTTTTT. Complete variable domain (other parts from reference TRBV30 and TRBJ1-4): SQTIHQWPATLVQPVGSPLSLECTVEGTSNPNLYWYRQAAGRGLQLLFYSVGIGQISSEVPQNLSASRPQDRQFILSSKKLLLSDSGFYLCAWSVRGFAKEKLFFGSGTQLSVL.

The J gene is TRBJ2-1, the V gene TRBV19; the D is unclear. Germline V lookup: CDR1 LNHDA, CDR2 SQIVND (reference sequence). The CDR3 extends over 19 amino acids. Trimming removed 5 bases at V and 0 bases at J, with 23 bases between. The CDR3 loop reads CASSYSDPMRLASYNEQFF. CDR3 nucleotide sequence: TGTGCCAGTAGTTATTCGGATCCCATGCGTTTAGCCTCCTACAATGAGCAGTTCTTC.

The chain uses TRBV27 and TRBJ2-1, with 8 nucleotides matching TRBD2. This CDR3 comprises 16 residues. Losses at the gene ends were 0 bases for V and 9 bases for J; bases not matched to a gene: 10. Germline loops: CDR1 MNHEY, CDR2 SMNVEV (reference sequence). The CDR3 DNA reads TGTGCCAGCAGTTTATCCACACTCGGGGGGGCAAGTGAGCAGTTCTTC. Translation gives CASSLSTLGGASEQFF.